This T cell receptor (beta chain) was documented in a study of cytomegalovirus exposure and HLA in healthy donors. Findings and limits, study-wide: An observed cluster of highly shared sequence variants was recorded as a likely sequencing artifact. Specificity of three CMV-associated chains for CMV antigens was verified in vitro.

Both 60 Vbeta primers and 13 Jbeta primers went into the PCR. The protocol was immunoSEQ multiplex PCR, while the TCRdb copy is restricted to in-frame clones and leaves out a portion. The data hold around 250,000 clones, with 81% observed a single time. Comment on this clone: Its antigen is not identified.

The CDR3 is 18 residues long. The V and J ends lost 0 bases and 5 bases, in that order; junction bases with no gene match: 12. Germline CDR1 SEHNR, CDR2 FQNEAQ (reference sequence). The chain is built from TRBV7-9 and TRBJ2-5, with TRBD2 identical over 10 bases. Sequencing was performed on PBMCs. This TCR was recovered from a woman aged 60 to 75 in good health and CMV-seropositive. Here the CDR3 reads CASSLAPGLAEGGETQYF. The DNA of the CDR3 is TGTGCCAGCAGCTTAGCCCCCGGACTAGCGGAGGGAGGTGAGACCCAGTACTTC.